The clone carrying this TCR beta chain appeared a few times. Its specificity is unknown. A process of 5'RACE template switching, which added a universal primer site and UMIs, was used to make TCR cDNA. TCRdb analysed the 5' RACE reads with MiXCR anew, one entry per CDR3 protein. The table lists 620,000 or so distinct CDR3 sequences, about a sixth of them singletons. This entry comes from a study of T cells after yellow fever vaccination. Overall study findings and caveats: There was a small share of clonotypes that showed up in both the CD4 and CD8 compartments. FACS-sorted repertoires could harbor abundant contaminating bulk-population clonotypes. Boosting was followed by the reappearance of most primary-vaccination clones (96% CD4, 70% to 90% CD8).

The CDR3 length is 15 residues. CDR1 DFQATT and CDR2 SNEGSKA come from the germline V gene (reference sequence). J was trimmed by 5 bases and V by 6 bases; bases with no gene match: 11. This TCR was recovered from a man between 18 and 29 years old who received the YFV17D yellow fever vaccine. Sequenced material: PBMCs, taken 5 days after the first yellow fever vaccination. The rearrangement uses TRBV20-1 and TRBJ2-5; 11 bases map to TRBD2. The CDR3 bases are TGCAGTGCAAGGGGTAGCGGGGGGGCCCGGGAGACCCAGTACTTC. Protein product: CSARGSGGARETQYF.